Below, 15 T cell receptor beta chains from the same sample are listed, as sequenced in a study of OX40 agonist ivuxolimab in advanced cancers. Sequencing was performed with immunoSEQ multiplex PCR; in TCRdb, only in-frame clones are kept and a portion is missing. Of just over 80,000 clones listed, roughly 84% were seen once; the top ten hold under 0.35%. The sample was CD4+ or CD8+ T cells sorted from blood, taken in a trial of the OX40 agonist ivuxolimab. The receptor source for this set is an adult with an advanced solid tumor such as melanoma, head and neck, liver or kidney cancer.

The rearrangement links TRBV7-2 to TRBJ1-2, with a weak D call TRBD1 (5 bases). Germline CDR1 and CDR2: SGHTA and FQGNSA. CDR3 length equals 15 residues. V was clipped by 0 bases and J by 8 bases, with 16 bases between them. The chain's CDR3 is CASSLAPGRRDGYTF. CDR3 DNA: TGTGCCAGCAGCTTAGCCCCGGGACGAAGGGACGGCTACACCTTC.

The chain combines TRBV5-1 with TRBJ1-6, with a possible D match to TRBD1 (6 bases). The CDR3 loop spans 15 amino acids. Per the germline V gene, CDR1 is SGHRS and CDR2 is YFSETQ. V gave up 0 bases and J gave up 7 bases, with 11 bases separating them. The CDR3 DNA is TGCGCCAGCAGCTTGGGTACAGGGCGGAATTCACCCCTCCACTTT. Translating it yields CASSLGTGRNSPLHF.

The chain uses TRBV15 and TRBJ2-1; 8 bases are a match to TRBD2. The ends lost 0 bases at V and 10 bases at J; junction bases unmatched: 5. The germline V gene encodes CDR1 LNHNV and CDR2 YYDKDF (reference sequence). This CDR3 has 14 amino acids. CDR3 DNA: TGTGCCACCAGCAGAGATGGAGCGGGAGACGAGCAGTTCTTC. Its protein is CATSRDGAGDEQFF.

For the CDR3, the DNA is TGTGCCAGCAGCCGGGGCGATCAAGAGACCCAGTACTTC. Amino acids: CASSRGDQETQYF. The genes are TRBV7-9 and TRBJ2-5; D might be TRBD1 or TRBD2, each matching 5 bases. CDR3 size: 13 residues. The germline gives CDR1 SEHNR, CDR2 FQNEAQ (reference sequence). V was trimmed by 5 bases and J by 2 bases, leaving 9 bases between them.

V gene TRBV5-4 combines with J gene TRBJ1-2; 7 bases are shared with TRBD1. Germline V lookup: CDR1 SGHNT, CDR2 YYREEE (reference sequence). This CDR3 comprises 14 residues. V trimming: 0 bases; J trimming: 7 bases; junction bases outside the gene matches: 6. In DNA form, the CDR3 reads TGTGCCAGCAGCTTGGAACAGGGGTGGTCTGGCTACACCTTC. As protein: CASSLEQGWSGYTF.

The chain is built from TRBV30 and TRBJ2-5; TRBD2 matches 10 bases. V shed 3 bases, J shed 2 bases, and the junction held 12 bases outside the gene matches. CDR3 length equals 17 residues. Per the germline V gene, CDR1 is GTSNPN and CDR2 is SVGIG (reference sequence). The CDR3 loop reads CAWRKERGGRSQETQYF. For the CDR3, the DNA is TGTGCCTGGAGAAAAGAGCGGGGGGGCCGATCACAAGAGACCCAGTACTTC.

The CDR3 region is CSVEQGLGKLFF. The CDR3 DNA reads TGCAGCGTTGAACAGGGATTGGGGAAACTGTTTTTT. The J gene is TRBJ1-4, the V gene TRBV29-1; D may be TRBD1 (5 bases). Germline CDR1 SQVTM, CDR2 ANQGSEA. The CDR3 runs to 12 residues. Trimming cost V 2 bases and J 11 bases, with 12 bases left between them.

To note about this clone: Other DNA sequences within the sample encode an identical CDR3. The CDR3 DNA reads TGTGCCAGCAGCTTAGGGGGGCAGGGATGGGGCCCCGGGGAGCTGTTTTTT. It specifies CASSLGGQGWGPGELFF. This chain joins TRBV7-2 and TRBJ2-2, with D maybe TRBD1 (6 bases). This CDR3 is built from 17 residues. The germline CDR1 and CDR2 sequences are SGHTA and FQGNSA. The germline V and J ends were trimmed by 1 base and 6 bases, with 18 bases remaining between them.

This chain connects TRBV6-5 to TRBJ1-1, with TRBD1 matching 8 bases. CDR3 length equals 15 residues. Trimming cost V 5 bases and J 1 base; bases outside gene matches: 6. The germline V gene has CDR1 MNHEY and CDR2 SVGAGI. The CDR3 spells CASSNPGQANTEAFF. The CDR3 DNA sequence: TGTGCCAGCAGTAACCCGGGACAGGCGAACACTGAAGCTTTCTTT.

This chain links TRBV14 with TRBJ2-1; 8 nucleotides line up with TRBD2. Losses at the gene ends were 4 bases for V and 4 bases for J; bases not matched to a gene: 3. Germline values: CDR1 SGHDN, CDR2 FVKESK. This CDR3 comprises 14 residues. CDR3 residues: CASSPLAAYNEQFF. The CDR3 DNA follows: TGTGCCAGCAGCCCACTAGCGGCATACAATGAGCAGTTCTTC.

This chain's CDR3 is CASSIDLTSSYNEQFF. The CDR3 DNA is TGTGCCAGTAGTATAGATCTGACTAGCAGCTACAATGAGCAGTTCTTC. The chain carries TRBV19 and TRBJ2-1, with 7 bases matching TRBD2. Germline V gene lookup returns CDR1 LNHDA and CDR2 SQIVND (reference sequence). CDR3 size: 16 residues. With V trimmed by 0 bases and J by 3 bases, 5 bases remained unmatched.

CDR3 sequence (DNA): TGTGCCAGCTCCCCCACGACAGGGATAGCCAAAAACATTCAGTACTTC. It is translated as CASSPTTGIAKNIQYF. This chain joins TRBV18 and TRBJ2-4; TRBD1 matches at 7 bases. The CDR3 length is 16 residues. Unmatched junction bases numbered 8, after V lost 6 bases and J lost 0 bases. The germline V gene has CDR1 KGHSH and CDR2 LQKENI.

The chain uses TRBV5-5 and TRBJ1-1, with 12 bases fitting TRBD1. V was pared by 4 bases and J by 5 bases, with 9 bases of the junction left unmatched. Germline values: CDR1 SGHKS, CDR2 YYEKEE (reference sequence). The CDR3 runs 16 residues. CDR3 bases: TGTGCCAGCAGCCCGGGGGACAGGGGGCGCCTTACTGAAGCTTTCTTT. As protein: CASSPGDRGRLTEAFF.

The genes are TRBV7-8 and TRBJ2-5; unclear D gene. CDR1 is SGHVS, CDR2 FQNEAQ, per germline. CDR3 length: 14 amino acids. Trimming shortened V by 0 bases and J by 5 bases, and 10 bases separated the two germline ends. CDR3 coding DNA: TGTGCCAGCAGCTTAGCTTGGATACAGGAGACCCAGTACTTC. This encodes CASSLAWIQETQYF.

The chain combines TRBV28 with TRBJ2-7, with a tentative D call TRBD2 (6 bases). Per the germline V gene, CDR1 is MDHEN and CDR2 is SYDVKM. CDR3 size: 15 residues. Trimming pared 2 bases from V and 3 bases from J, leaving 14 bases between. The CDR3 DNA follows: TGTGCCAGCAGTTTAAGCCAGGGAGGTCTCTACGAGCAGTACTTC. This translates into CASSLSQGGLYEQYF.